Listed below are T cell receptor beta chains from one sample, sequenced in a study of cytomegalovirus exposure and HLA in healthy donors. Data came from immunoSEQ multiplex PCR; TCRdb stores just in-frame clones and leaves some out. The table lists about 150,000 clones, roughly 78% of them singletons. The sample consisted of PBMCs. The receptor set was obtained from a man aged 45 to 65 in good health and CMV-seropositive. Each CDR3 is given with its conserved first and last residue. D genes are given only for firm matches. Only part of the rows carry a size: once, few, many, or a class if the clone is expanded.

v_gene: TRBV6-1; d_gene: NA; j_gene: TRBJ1-5; abundance: NA; CDR3nt: TGTGCCAGCAGTGAAGTTTGGCAGGGACAGCCCCAGCATTTT; CDR3aa: CASSEVWQGQPQHF
v_gene: TRBV5-5; d_gene: TRBD1; j_gene: TRBJ1-6; abundance: NA; CDR3nt: TGTGCCAGCAGCCACAGACAGGGATGGAATAATTCACCCCTCCACTTT; CDR3aa: CASSHRQGWNNSPLHF
v_gene: TRBV11-1; d_gene: NA; j_gene: TRBJ2-5; abundance: NA; CDR3nt: TGTGCCAGCAGCCCCATAGTGGTAAAAACTCGTCTTGAGACCCAGTACTTC; CDR3aa: CASSPIVVKTRLETQYF
v_gene: TRBV25-1; d_gene: TRBD1; j_gene: TRBJ2-1; abundance: NA; CDR3nt: TGTGCCAGCAGTGCCCCTGCGGACAGGGTTAATGAGCAGTTCTTC; CDR3aa: CASSAPADRVNEQFF
v_gene: TRBV18; d_gene: TRBD2; j_gene: TRBJ2-5; abundance: few; CDR3nt: TGTGCCAGCTCAGGGACTAGCGAACAAGAGACCCAGTACTTC; CDR3aa: CASSGTSEQETQYF
v_gene: TRBV28; d_gene: NA; j_gene: TRBJ1-2; abundance: NA; CDR3nt: TGTGCCAGCAGTTTATCGGCGGGGGCATTTAACTATGGCTACACCTTC; CDR3aa: CASSLSAGAFNYGYTF
v_gene: TRBV2; d_gene: TRBD1; j_gene: TRBJ2-5; abundance: NA; CDR3nt: TGTGCCAGCAGCGAGGGACAGAAAGAGACCCAGTACTTC; CDR3aa: CASSEGQKETQYF
v_gene: TRBV19; d_gene: TRBD1; j_gene: TRBJ1-1; abundance: NA; CDR3nt: TGTGCCAGTAGTCAAGAGAGGGGGCTCCGAGCTTTCTTT; CDR3aa: CASSQERGLRAFF
v_gene: TRBV15; d_gene: NA; j_gene: TRBJ1-4; abundance: NA; CDR3nt: TGTGCCACCAGCAGGGGCCAGTACACAACTAATGAAAAACTGTTTTTT; CDR3aa: CATSRGQYTTNEKLFF
v_gene: TRBV28; d_gene: NA; j_gene: TRBJ2-4; abundance: NA; CDR3nt: TGTGCCAGCAGCCCGGTCTATGTGGGCTCCCACCAGGTCAAAAACATTCAGTACTTC; CDR3aa: CASSPVYVGSHQVKNIQYF
v_gene: TRBV5-4; d_gene: TRBD1; j_gene: TRBJ2-5; abundance: NA; CDR3nt: TGTGCCAGCAGCGGACAGGGTGAAGAGACCCAGTACTTC; CDR3aa: CASSGQGEETQYF
v_gene: TRBV27; d_gene: TRBD1; j_gene: TRBJ2-7; abundance: NA; CDR3nt: TGTGCCAGCAGTTCGCGAGGACAGGACTACGAGCAGTACTTC; CDR3aa: CASSSRGQDYEQYF
v_gene: TRBV4-2; d_gene: TRBD1; j_gene: TRBJ2-7; abundance: NA; CDR3nt: TGTGCCAGCAGCCCACGGACAGGAACTTACGAGCAGTACTTC; CDR3aa: CASSPRTGTYEQYF
v_gene: TRBV28; d_gene: NA; j_gene: TRBJ1-5; abundance: NA; CDR3nt: TGTGCCAGCAGCTACAGCAATCAGCCCCAGCATTTT; CDR3aa: CASSYSNQPQHF
v_gene: TRBV5-4; d_gene: NA; j_gene: TRBJ1-3; abundance: NA; CDR3nt: TGTGCCAGCAGCTTGTACAGGGCCAGTGGAAACACCATATATTTT; CDR3aa: CASSLYRASGNTIYF
v_gene: TRBV28; d_gene: TRBD1; j_gene: TRBJ2-1; abundance: NA; CDR3nt: TGTGCCAGCAGTCTACCGGGACAGGGAGCCTACAATGAGCAGTTCTTC; CDR3aa: CASSLPGQGAYNEQFF
v_gene: TRBV18; d_gene: TRBD1; j_gene: TRBJ1-1; abundance: NA; CDR3nt: TGTGCCAGCTCACCCGGCGGGACAGGGTCTGAAGCTTTCTTT; CDR3aa: CASSPGGTGSEAFF
v_gene: TRBV2; d_gene: NA; j_gene: TRBJ2-5; abundance: NA; CDR3nt: TGTGCCAGCAGTGAAATGGGCGGGAAAGAGACCCAGTACTTC; CDR3aa: CASSEMGGKETQYF
v_gene: TRBV7-9; d_gene: NA; j_gene: TRBJ1-2; abundance: NA; CDR3nt: TGTTCCAGCAGCCTCATGCGTGGCTACACCTTC; CDR3aa: CSSSLMRGYTF
v_gene: TRBV30; d_gene: NA; j_gene: TRBJ2-3; abundance: NA; CDR3nt: TGTGCCTGGAGTGTACTATCGGGGGCAGATACGCAGTATTTT; CDR3aa: CAWSVLSGADTQYF
v_gene: TRBV7-7; d_gene: TRBD2; j_gene: TRBJ2-3; abundance: once; CDR3nt: TGTGCTAGCAGCTTAGGGACTAGCTTCGCAGATACGCAGTATTTT; CDR3aa: CASSLGTSFADTQYF
v_gene: TRBV9; d_gene: NA; j_gene: TRBJ2-5; abundance: NA; CDR3nt: TGTGCCAGCAGCGTAGCTAACGAGTTAGAGACCCAGTACTTC; CDR3aa: CASSVANELETQYF
v_gene: TRBV27; d_gene: TRBD2; j_gene: TRBJ2-3; abundance: NA; CDR3nt: TGTGCCAGCAGTCTAGGGACTAGCGGGCCCGGCGATACGCAGTATTTT; CDR3aa: CASSLGTSGPGDTQYF
v_gene: TRBV5-1; d_gene: NA; j_gene: TRBJ2-5; abundance: NA; CDR3nt: TGCGCCAGCAGCTTGTACAGAAGAGAGACCCAGTACTTC; CDR3aa: CASSLYRRETQYF
v_gene: TRBV7-9; d_gene: NA; j_gene: TRBJ1-1; abundance: once; CDR3nt: TGTGCCAGCGTTCCCCGGGGTGGGCACACTGAAGCTTTCTTT; CDR3aa: CASVPRGGHTEAFF
v_gene: TRBV5-5; d_gene: TRBD1; j_gene: TRBJ2-1; abundance: NA; CDR3nt: TGTGCCAGCAGCCCCCGGGACAGGGTTTACAATGAGCAGTTCTTC; CDR3aa: CASSPRDRVYNEQFF
v_gene: TRBV19; d_gene: NA; j_gene: TRBJ2-2; abundance: NA; CDR3nt: TGTGCCAGTAAGTCGCAGGCACCCAACACCGGGGAGCTGTTTTTT; CDR3aa: CASKSQAPNTGELFF
v_gene: TRBV5-6; d_gene: NA; j_gene: TRBJ1-1; abundance: NA; CDR3nt: TGTGCCAGCAGCTTCCCACGGGGGGGCGAGGGAGCTTTCTTT; CDR3aa: CASSFPRGGEGAFF
v_gene: TRBV9; d_gene: TRBD1; j_gene: TRBJ2-1; abundance: NA; CDR3nt: TGTGCCAGCAGCAACAGGGGTGAGCAGTTCTTC; CDR3aa: CASSNRGEQFF
v_gene: TRBV5-1; d_gene: TRBD1; j_gene: TRBJ1-4; abundance: NA; CDR3nt: TGCGCCAGCAGCTTGGGACAGGGATTAAATGAAAAACTGTTTTTT; CDR3aa: CASSLGQGLNEKLFF
v_gene: TRBV6-1; d_gene: TRBD1; j_gene: TRBJ1-5; abundance: NA; CDR3nt: TGTGCCAGCAGTGGCGGGACAGGGATAGATAGCAATCAGCCCCAGCATTTT; CDR3aa: CASSGGTGIDSNQPQHF
v_gene: TRBV7-3; d_gene: NA; j_gene: TRBJ2-2; abundance: NA; CDR3nt: TGTGCCAGCAGCTCGGACACCGGGGAGCTGTTTTTT; CDR3aa: CASSSDTGELFF
v_gene: TRBV28; d_gene: NA; j_gene: TRBJ2-7; abundance: NA; CDR3nt: TGTGCCAGCAGTCCGGACGGGACATTCTCCTACGAGCAGTACTTC; CDR3aa: CASSPDGTFSYEQYF
v_gene: TRBV5-1; d_gene: TRBD1; j_gene: TRBJ1-2; abundance: NA; CDR3nt: TGCGCCAGCAGCTTGGCTGGACAGGGGGCGTACGGCTACACCTTC; CDR3aa: CASSLAGQGAYGYTF
v_gene: TRBV7-9; d_gene: NA; j_gene: TRBJ1-1; abundance: NA; CDR3nt: TGTTCCAGCAGCTCCCCCAGGGGAATCGTTGAAGCTTTCTTT; CDR3aa: CSSSSPRGIVEAFF
v_gene: TRBV6-5; d_gene: NA; j_gene: TRBJ2-1; abundance: NA; CDR3nt: TGTGCCAGCAGCCCACGGGAGACTCAGTACAATGAGCAGTTCTTC; CDR3aa: CASSPRETQYNEQFF
v_gene: TRBV27; d_gene: TRBD1; j_gene: TRBJ1-6; abundance: NA; CDR3nt: TGTGCCAGCAGTTTGCCGACAGGGAATTCACCCCTCCACTTT; CDR3aa: CASSLPTGNSPLHF
v_gene: TRBV19; d_gene: TRBD2; j_gene: TRBJ2-1; abundance: once; CDR3nt: TGTGCCAGTAGTACTAGCGGGAGTTGGAATGAGCAGTTCTTC; CDR3aa: CASSTSGSWNEQFF
v_gene: TRBV7-3; d_gene: TRBD1; j_gene: TRBJ1-1; abundance: NA; CDR3nt: TGTGCCAGCAGCCCTGGGACAGGCCGTGAAGCTTTCTTT; CDR3aa: CASSPGTGREAFF
v_gene: TRBV28; d_gene: NA; j_gene: TRBJ2-4; abundance: NA; CDR3nt: TGTGCCAGCAGTGCCATATATTACAGGGCAAGGGGGAACATTCAGTACTTC; CDR3aa: CASSAIYYRARGNIQYF
v_gene: TRBV6-1; d_gene: TRBD1; j_gene: TRBJ2-7; abundance: NA; CDR3nt: TGTGCCAGCAGTGAACCGGGACAGGTCCCCTACGAGCAGTACTTC; CDR3aa: CASSEPGQVPYEQYF
v_gene: TRBV5-6; d_gene: NA; j_gene: TRBJ2-7; abundance: NA; CDR3nt: TGTGCCAGCAGAGACTATTCTCTCTACGAGCAGTACTTC; CDR3aa: CASRDYSLYEQYF
v_gene: TRBV30; d_gene: TRBD2; j_gene: TRBJ2-1; abundance: NA; CDR3nt: TGTGCCTGGAGTTTAGCGGGAGACAATGAGCAGTTCTTC; CDR3aa: CAWSLAGDNEQFF
v_gene: TRBV2; d_gene: TRBD1; j_gene: TRBJ2-7; abundance: NA; CDR3nt: TGTGCCAGCAGTACCGGACAGGGGGACGACGAGCAGTACTTC; CDR3aa: CASSTGQGDDEQYF
v_gene: TRBV29-1; d_gene: NA; j_gene: TRBJ2-1; abundance: few; CDR3nt: TGCAGCGTTGATGCGGGGAGTTACAATGAGCAGTTCTTC; CDR3aa: CSVDAGSYNEQFF
v_gene: TRBV5-1; d_gene: TRBD2; j_gene: TRBJ2-7; abundance: NA; CDR3nt: TGCGCCAGCAGTCCTCTAGCGGACTCCTACGAGCAGTACTTC; CDR3aa: CASSPLADSYEQYF
v_gene: TRBV28; d_gene: TRBD2; j_gene: TRBJ2-7; abundance: NA; CDR3nt: TGTGCCAGCAGTTTATCGGGCGGGAGCCACGAGCAGTACTTC; CDR3aa: CASSLSGGSHEQYF
v_gene: TRBV28; d_gene: TRBD1; j_gene: TRBJ2-7; abundance: NA; CDR3nt: TGTGCCAGCACAACCGAGGGACAGAGCTACGAGCAGTACTTC; CDR3aa: CASTTEGQSYEQYF
v_gene: TRBV6-5; d_gene: NA; j_gene: TRBJ1-5; abundance: NA; CDR3nt: TGTGCCAGCAGTTACACCGGGATCAATCAGCCCCAGCATTTT; CDR3aa: CASSYTGINQPQHF
v_gene: TRBV2; d_gene: NA; j_gene: TRBJ1-1; abundance: NA; CDR3nt: TGTGCCAGCATCGGCAGGCTCGGGGGTGAAGCTTTCTTT; CDR3aa: CASIGRLGGEAFF
v_gene: TRBV6-5; d_gene: NA; j_gene: TRBJ1-5; abundance: few; CDR3nt: TGTGCCAGCGGCCGGGGGAGCAATCAGCCCCAGCATTTT; CDR3aa: CASGRGSNQPQHF
v_gene: TRBV16; d_gene: TRBD1; j_gene: TRBJ1-6; abundance: once; CDR3nt: TGTGCCAGCAGCCAGCCGGGACAGGGTGTTAATTCACCCCTCCACTTT; CDR3aa: CASSQPGQGVNSPLHF